The following is a T cell receptor (beta chain) sequence with its context. Its antigen is unknown. V lost 1 base, J lost 7 bases, and 10 bases lay in between. This CDR3 has 13 amino acids. Germline V gives CDR1 GTSNPN, CDR2 SVGIG (reference sequence). The data were produced by immunoSEQ multiplex PCR, yet TCRdb's version contains in-frame clones alone and is incomplete. The sample records roughly 25,000 clones, around 70% being singletons. This entry comes from a study of tumor-infiltrating lymphocytes in localized non-small cell lung cancer. Study-wide background: Resected tumor was paired with non-adjacent uninvolved lung from the same patient. Findings of the study overall: Tumors had more T cell infiltration than uninvolved lung, per TCRbeta sequencing and CD3 counts.

V is TRBV30 and J is TRBJ2-2; D not resolved. Sequencing was performed on lung tumor tissue. The receptor was isolated from a human donor with non-small cell lung cancer. The CDR3 protein is CAWSDNTNGELFF. The CDR3 coding sequence is TGTGCCTGGAGTGATAACACTAACGGGGAGCTGTTTTTT. Using reference TRBV30 and TRBJ2-2 for the parts outside the CDR3, the full variable domain is SQTIHQWPATLVQPVGSPLSLECTVEGTSNPNLYWYRQAAGRGLQLLFYSVGIGQISSEVPQNLSASRPQDRQFILSSKKLLLSDSGFYLCAWSDNTNGELFFGEGSRLTVL.